This TCR beta chain comes out of a study of control samples from healthy donors and cancer patients. Concerning this clone itself: The sample has other DNA sequences that encode this CDR3 too.

Assay: immunoSEQ multiplex PCR; the TCRdb copy retains only in-frame clones and omits some. Among 350,000 to 450,000 clones, around 90% were seen once, and the ten largest hold just under 6.5%. V was pared by 3 bases and J by 4 bases, with 7 bases between. Germline assignment: CDR1 SNHLY and CDR2 FYNNEI. This CDR3 has 12 amino acids. Sequencing used PBMCs. The chain recombines TRBV2 with TRBJ2-7; possible D gene TRBD1, 6 bases. This TCR came from a man aged 35-49 years with head and neck cancer. The CDR3 DNA is TGTGCCAGCAGTGACAGGGGATACGAGCAGTACTTC. Translating it yields CASSDRGYEQYF.